This T cell receptor (beta chain) appears in the sequencing data of a study of T cell changes during pregnancy in multiple sclerosis. Clones were read by immunoSEQ multiplex PCR, and TCRdb kept only the in-frame ones, dropping some. This table has some 31,000 clones, around 89% appearing once. This CDR3 comprises 13 residues. J was trimmed by 5 bases and V by 8 bases; bases with no gene match: 8. CDR1 is MDHEN, CDR2 SYDVKM, per germline. This chain joins TRBV28 and TRBJ2-7, with 8 nucleotides matching TRBD1. The receptor's source is a female donor with multiple sclerosis, enrolled in a pregnancy study. The sequencing used CD8+ T cells from peripheral blood mononuclear cells, collected in the second trimester of pregnancy. The CDR3 here is CASRQDRAHEQYF. The CDR3 DNA follows: TGTGCCAGCCGCCAGGACAGGGCCCACGAGCAGTACTTC.